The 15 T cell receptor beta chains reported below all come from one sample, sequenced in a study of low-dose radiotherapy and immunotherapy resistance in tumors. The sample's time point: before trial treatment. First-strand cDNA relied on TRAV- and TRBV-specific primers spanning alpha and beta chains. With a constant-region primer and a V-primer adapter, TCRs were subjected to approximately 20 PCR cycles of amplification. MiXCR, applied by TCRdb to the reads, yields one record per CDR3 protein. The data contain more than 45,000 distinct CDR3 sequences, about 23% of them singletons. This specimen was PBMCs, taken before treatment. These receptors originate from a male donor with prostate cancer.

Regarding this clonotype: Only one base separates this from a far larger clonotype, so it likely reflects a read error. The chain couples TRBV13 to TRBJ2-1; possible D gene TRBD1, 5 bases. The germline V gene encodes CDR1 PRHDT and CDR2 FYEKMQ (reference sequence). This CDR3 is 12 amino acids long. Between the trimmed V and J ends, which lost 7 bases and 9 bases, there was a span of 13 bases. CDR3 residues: CASKTGGIEQFF. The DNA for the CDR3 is TGTGCCAGCAAAACAGGTGGCATTGAGCAGTTCTTC.

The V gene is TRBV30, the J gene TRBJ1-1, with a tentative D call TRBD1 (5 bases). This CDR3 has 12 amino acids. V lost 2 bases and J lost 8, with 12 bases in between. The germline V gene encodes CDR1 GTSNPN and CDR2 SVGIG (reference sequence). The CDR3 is CAWSRTGGEAFF. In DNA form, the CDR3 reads TGTGCCTGGAGTCGAACAGGCGGCGAAGCTTTCTTT.

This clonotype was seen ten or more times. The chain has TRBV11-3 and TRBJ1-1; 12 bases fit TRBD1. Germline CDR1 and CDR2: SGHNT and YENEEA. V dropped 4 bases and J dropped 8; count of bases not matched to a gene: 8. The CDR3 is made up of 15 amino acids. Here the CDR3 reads CASSSPGQGAREAFF. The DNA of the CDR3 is TGTGCCAGCAGCTCCCCGGGACAGGGGGCGCGGGAAGCTTTCTTT.

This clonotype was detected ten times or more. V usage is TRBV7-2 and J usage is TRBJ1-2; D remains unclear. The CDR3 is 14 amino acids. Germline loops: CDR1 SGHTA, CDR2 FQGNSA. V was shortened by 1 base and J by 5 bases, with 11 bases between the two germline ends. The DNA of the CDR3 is TGTGCCAGCAGCTTAGGGTCGGGTGGGTATGGCTACACCTTC. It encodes CASSLGSGGYGYTF. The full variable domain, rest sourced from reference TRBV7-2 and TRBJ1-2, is GAGVSQSPSNKVTEKGKDVELRCDPISGHTALYWYRQSLGQGLEFLIYFQGNSAPDKSGLPSDRFSAERTGGSVSTLTIQRTQQEDSAVYLCASSLGSGGYGYTFGSGTRLTVV.

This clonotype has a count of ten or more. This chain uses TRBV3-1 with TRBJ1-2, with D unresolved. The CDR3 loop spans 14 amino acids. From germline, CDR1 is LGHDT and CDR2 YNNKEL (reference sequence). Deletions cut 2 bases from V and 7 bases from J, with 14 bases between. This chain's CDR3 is CASSQRVLGSGYTF. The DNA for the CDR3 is TGTGCCAGCAGCCAACGGGTTTTAGGCAGTGGCTACACCTTC.

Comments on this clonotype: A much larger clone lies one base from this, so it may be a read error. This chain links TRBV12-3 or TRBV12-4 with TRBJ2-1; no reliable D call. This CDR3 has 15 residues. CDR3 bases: TGTGCCAGGAGTTCACCTAGGACGTCCCACAATGAGCAGTTCTTC. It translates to CARSSPRTSHNEQFF.

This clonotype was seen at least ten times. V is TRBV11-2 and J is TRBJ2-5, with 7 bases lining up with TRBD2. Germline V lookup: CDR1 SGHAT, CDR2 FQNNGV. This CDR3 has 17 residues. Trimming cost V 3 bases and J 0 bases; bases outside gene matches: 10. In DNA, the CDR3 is TGTGCCAGCAGCTTGTCCCAGCGGGGACGGTACCAAGAGACCCAGTACTTC. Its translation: CASSLSQRGRYQETQYF.

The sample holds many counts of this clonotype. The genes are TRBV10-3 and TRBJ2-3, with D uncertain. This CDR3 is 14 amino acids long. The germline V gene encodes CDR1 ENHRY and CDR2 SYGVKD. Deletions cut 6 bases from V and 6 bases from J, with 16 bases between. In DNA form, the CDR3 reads TGTGCCATCAGGGGAACAAGGACCAAGGATACGCAGTATTTT. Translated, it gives CAIRGTRTKDTQYF.

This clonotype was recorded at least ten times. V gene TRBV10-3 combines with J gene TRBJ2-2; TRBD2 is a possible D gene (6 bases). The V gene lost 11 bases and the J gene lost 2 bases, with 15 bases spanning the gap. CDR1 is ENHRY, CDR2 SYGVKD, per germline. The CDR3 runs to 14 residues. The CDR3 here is CAATGTFNTGELFF. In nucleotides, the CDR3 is TGTGCCGCGACCGGGACTTTCAACACCGGGGAGCTGTTTTTT.

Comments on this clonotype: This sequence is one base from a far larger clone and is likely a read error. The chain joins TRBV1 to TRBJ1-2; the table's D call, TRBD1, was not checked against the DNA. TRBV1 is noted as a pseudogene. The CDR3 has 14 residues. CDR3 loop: CARSPRGSNYGYTF. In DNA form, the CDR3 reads TGTGCCAGGAGCCCCAGGGGTTCTAACTATGGCTACACCTTC.

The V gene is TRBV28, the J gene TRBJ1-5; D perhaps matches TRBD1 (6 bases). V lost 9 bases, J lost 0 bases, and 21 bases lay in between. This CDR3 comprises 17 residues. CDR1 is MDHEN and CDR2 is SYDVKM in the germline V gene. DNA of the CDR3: TGTGCCAGTCATAGACAGGCCGCTCAATATAGCAATCAGCCCCAGCATTTT. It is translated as CASHRQAAQYSNQPQHF.

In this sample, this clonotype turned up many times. The CDR3 DNA is TGTGCCACCTCAAGCCGGGACAGGGGGTCCAATGAGCAGTTCTTC. The encoded protein is CATSSRDRGSNEQFF. The chain joins TRBV19 to TRBJ2-1; TRBD1 matches 11 bases. The CDR3 spans 15 residues. Germline CDR1 is LNHDA and CDR2 is SQIVND (reference sequence). The junction had 11 bases not matched to a gene; V was cut back by 10 bases and J by 6 bases.

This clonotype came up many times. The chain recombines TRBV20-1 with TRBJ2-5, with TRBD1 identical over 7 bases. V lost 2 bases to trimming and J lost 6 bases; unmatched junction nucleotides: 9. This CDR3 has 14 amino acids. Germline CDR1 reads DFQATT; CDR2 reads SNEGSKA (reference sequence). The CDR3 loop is CSARIRDSAQTQYF. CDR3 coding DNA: TGCAGTGCTAGAATCCGGGACAGCGCCCAGACCCAGTACTTC.

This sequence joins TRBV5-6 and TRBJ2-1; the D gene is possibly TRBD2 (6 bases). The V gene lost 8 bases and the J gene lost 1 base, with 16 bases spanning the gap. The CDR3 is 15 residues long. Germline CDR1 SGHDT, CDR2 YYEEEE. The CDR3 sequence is CASRSPEGSYNEQFF. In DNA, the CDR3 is TGTGCCAGTAGAAGCCCGGAGGGATCCTACAATGAGCAGTTCTTC.

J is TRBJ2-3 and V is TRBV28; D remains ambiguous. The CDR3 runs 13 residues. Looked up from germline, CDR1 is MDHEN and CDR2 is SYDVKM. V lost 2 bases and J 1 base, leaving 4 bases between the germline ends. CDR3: CASSLPGTDTQYF. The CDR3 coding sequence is TGTGCCAGCAGTTTACCCGGCACAGATACGCAGTATTTT. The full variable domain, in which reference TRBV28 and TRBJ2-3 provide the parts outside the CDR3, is DVKVTQSSRYLVKRTGEKVFLECVQDMDHENMFWYRQDPGLGLRLIYFSYDVKMKEKGDIPEGYSVSREKKERFSLILESASTNQTSMYLCASSLPGTDTQYFGPGTRLTVL.